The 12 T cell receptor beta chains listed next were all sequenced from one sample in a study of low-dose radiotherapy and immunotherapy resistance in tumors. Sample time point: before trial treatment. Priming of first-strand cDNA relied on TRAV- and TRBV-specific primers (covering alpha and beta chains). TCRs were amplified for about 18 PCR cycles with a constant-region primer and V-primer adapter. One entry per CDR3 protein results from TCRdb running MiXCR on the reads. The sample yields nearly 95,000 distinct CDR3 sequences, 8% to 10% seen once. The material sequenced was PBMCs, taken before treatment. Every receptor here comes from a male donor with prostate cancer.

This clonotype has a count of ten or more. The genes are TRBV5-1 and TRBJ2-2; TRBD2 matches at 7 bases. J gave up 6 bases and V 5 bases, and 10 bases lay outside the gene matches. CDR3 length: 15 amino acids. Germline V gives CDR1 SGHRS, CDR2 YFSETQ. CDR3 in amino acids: CASRSGSGTPGELFF. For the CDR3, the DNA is TGCGCCAGCAGATCGGGGAGCGGGACCCCCGGGGAGCTGTTTTTT.

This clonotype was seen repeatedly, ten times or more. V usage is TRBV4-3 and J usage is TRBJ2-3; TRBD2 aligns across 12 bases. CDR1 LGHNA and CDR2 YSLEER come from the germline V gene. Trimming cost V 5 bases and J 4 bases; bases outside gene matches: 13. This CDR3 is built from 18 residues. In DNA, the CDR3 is TGCGCCAGCAGCAGTTCTGGGCTAGCGGGAGGGCCCGCAGATACGCAGTATTTT. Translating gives CASSSSGLAGGPADTQYF.

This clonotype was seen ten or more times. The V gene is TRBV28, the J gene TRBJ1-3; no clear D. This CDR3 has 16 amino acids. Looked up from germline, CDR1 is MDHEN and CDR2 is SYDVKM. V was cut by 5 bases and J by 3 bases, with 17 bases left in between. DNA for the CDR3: TGTGCCAGCAGTCCGAGGACGGGAGAAGTTGGAAACACCATATATTTT. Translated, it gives CASSPRTGEVGNTIYF.

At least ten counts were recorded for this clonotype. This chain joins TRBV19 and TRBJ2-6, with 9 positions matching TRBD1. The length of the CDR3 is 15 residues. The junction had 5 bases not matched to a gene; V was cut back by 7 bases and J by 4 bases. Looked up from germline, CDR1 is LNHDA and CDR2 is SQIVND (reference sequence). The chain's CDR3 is CASTGDRAGANVLTF. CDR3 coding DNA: TGTGCCAGTACCGGGGACAGGGCCGGGGCCAACGTCCTGACTTTC.

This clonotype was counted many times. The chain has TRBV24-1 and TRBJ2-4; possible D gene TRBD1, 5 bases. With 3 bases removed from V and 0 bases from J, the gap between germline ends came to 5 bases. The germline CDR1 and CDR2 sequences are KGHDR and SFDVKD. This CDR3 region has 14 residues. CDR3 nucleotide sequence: TGTGCCACCAGTGATAGGGGAGCCAAAAACATTCAGTACTTC. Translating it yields CATSDRGAKNIQYF.

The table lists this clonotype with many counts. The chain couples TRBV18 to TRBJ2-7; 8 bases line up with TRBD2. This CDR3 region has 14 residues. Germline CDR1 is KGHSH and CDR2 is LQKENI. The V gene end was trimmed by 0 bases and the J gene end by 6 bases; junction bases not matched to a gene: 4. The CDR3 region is CASSPPSGRSEQYF. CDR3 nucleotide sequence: TGTGCCAGCTCACCACCCAGCGGGAGAAGCGAGCAGTACTTC.

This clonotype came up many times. This chain's CDR3 is CASSPYGGQGVYEQFF. The CDR3 DNA follows: TGTGCCAGCAGCCCCTATGGGGGACAGGGGGTCTATGAGCAGTTCTTC. The chain combines TRBV5-5 with TRBJ2-1, with TRBD1 identical over 11 bases. J lost 8 bases, V lost 4 bases, and 11 bases had no gene match. Per the germline V gene, CDR1 is SGHKS and CDR2 is YYEKEE (reference sequence). The CDR3 runs 16 residues.

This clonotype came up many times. The chain's CDR3 is CASSLRGASGELFF. The CDR3 region has the DNA TGTGCCAGCAGCTTGCGGGGGGCATCCGGGGAGCTGTTTTTT. J is TRBJ2-2 and V is TRBV5-6; tentatively, D is TRBD2 (7 bases). This CDR3 has 14 residues. Germline V gene lookup returns CDR1 SGHDT and CDR2 YYEEEE. Trimming stripped 1 base from V and 6 bases from J, with 10 bases between.

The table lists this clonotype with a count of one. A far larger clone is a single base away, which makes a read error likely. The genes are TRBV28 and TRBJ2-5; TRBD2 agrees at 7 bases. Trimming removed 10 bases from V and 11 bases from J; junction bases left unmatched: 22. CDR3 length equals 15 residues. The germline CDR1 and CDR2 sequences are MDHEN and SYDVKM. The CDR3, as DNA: TGTGCCACCAGCGGGGTGGCTAGCTTAGTCGATGAGCAGTACTTC. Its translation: CATSGVASLVDEQYF.

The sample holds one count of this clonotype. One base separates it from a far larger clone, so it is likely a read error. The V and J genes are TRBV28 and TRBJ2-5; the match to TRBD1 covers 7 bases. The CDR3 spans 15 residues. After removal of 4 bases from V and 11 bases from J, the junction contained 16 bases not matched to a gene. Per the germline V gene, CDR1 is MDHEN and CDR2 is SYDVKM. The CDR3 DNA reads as TGTGCCAGCAGTTCCCGGGACAGCTCCTACAATGAGCAGTACTTC. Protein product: CASSSRDSSYNEQYF.

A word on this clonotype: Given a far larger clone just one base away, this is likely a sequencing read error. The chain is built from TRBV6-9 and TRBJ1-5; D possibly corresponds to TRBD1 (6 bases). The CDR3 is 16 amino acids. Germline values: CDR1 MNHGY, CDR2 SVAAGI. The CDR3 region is CVISRALTGSNQPQHF. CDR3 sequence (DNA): TGTGTCATCAGCCGAGCCCTGACAGGCAGCAATCAGCCCCAGCATTTT.

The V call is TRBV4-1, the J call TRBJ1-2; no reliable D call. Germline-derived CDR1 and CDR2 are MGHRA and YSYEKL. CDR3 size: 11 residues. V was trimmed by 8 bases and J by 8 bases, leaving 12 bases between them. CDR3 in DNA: TGCGCCAGCCGACCGCGGCGGGGCTACACCTTC. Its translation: CASRPRRGYTF.